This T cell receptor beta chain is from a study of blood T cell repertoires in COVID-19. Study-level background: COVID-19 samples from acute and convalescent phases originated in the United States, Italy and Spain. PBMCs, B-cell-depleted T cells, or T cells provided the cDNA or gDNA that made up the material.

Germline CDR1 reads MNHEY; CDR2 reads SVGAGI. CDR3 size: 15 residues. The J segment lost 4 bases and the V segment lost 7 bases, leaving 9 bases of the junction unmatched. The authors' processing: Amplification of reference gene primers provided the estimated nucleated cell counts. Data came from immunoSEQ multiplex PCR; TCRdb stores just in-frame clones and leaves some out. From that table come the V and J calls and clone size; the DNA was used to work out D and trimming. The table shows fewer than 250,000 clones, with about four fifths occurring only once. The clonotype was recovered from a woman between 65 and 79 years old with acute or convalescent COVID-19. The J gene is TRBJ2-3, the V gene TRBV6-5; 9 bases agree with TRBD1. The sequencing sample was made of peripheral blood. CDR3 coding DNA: TGTGCCAGCAAATTCCGGGACAGGGAGGCAGATACGCAGTATTTT. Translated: CASKFRDREADTQYF.